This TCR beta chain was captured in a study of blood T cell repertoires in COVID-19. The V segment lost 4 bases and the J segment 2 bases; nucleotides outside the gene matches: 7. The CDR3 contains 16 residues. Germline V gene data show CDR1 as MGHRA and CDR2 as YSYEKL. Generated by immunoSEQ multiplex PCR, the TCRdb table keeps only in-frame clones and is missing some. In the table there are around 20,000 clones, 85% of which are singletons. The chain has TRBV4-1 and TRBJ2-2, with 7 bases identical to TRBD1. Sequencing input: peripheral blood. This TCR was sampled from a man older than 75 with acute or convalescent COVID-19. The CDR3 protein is CASSLEQGSNTGELFF. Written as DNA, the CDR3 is TGCGCCAGCAGCCTCGAACAGGGGTCTAACACCGGGGAGCTGTTTTTT.